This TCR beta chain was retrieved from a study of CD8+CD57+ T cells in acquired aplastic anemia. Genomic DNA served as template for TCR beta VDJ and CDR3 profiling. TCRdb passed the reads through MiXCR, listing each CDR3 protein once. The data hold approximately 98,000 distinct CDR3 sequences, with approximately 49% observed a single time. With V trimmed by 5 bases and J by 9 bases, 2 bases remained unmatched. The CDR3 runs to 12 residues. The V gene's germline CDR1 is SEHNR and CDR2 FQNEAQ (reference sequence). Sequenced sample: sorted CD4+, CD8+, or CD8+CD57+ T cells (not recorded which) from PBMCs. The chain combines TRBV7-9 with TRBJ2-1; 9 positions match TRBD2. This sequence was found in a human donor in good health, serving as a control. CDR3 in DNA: TGTGCCAGCAGCCAGACTAGCGGTGAGCAGTTCTTC. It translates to CASSQTSGEQFF.